This T cell receptor (beta chain) emerged from a study of T cell repertoires in aging, cancer and after chemotherapy. For the study at large: Repeat sampling of healthy donors over several months to years showed clear clonal overlap.

Multiplex touch-down PCR with TRB-A/B primers amplified rearranged V-D-J TRB sequences. TCRdb redid the calling of the multiplex PCR reads with MiXCR, one entry per CDR3 protein. The table has some 8,000 distinct CDR3 sequences, under 35% seen once. Amplification of TCR beta used genomic DNA extracted from peripheral blood. Concerning this clonotype itself: The antigen remains unidentified. This sequence may be a read error, since a much larger clone differs from it by one base.

Germline CDR1 is MNHEY and CDR2 is SVGEGT. The CDR3 loop spans 16 amino acids. Study-level points and caveats: Compared with age-matched healthy donors, untreated hematological or solid cancer patients showed higher blood TCR clonality.

The rearrangement links TRBV6-2 or TRBV6-3 to TRBJ2-5, with no clear D. The sequenced sample consisted of blood. This clonotype was obtained from a human donor in good health. The CDR3 spells CTSSLMRRTVGETQYF. CDR3 nucleotides: TGTACCAGCAGTTTAATGAGGAGAACTGTGGGCGAGACCCAGTACTTC.